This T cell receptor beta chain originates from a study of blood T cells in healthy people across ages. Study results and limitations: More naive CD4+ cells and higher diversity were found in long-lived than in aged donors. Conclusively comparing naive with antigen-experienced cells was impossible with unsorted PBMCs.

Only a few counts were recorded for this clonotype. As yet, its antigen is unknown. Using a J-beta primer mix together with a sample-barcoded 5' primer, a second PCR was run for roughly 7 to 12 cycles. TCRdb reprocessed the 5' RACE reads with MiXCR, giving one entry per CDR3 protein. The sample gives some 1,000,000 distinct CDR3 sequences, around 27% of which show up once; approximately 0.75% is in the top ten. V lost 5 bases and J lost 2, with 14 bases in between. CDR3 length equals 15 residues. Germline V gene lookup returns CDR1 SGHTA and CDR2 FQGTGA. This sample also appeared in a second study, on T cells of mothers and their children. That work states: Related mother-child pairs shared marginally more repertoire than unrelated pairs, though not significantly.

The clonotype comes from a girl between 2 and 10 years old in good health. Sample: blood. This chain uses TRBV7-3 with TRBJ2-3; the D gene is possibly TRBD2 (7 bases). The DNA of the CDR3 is TGTGCCAGCAGCCCTCGGGGGGCCCTCACAGATACGCAGTATTTT. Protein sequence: CASSPRGALTDTQYF.